This entry lists 2 T cell receptor beta chains sequenced from one sample in a study of lymphopenia after photon versus proton radiotherapy. Generated by immunoSEQ multiplex PCR, the TCRdb table keeps only in-frame clones and is missing some. This repertoire shows 20,000 or so clones, roughly 91% found once; its top ten account for around 10%. The sequenced sample was peripheral blood, obtained from a patient treated with proton-based radiotherapy. The receptors were sampled from a woman between 65 and 79 years old with pancreatic cancer. Some clones in this sample may be carry-over from other donors' samples.

This clone was counted once. The junction and the germline gene differ at one end; a read error may be behind it. The chain is built from TRBV7-7 and TRBJ2-1; 10 nucleotides align to TRBD2. Germline CDR1 and CDR2: SSHAT and FNYEAQ (reference sequence). This CDR3 has 14 amino acids. CDR3 residues: CASSLVLAGGEQFF. For the CDR3, the DNA is TGTGCTAGCAGCTTAGTGTTAGCGGGAGGCGAGCAGTTCTTC.

The CDR3 is CAISQLAGETQYF. For the CDR3, the DNA is TGTGCCATCAGTCAACTAGCGGGGGAGACCCAGTACTTC. V gene TRBV10-3 combines with J gene TRBJ2-5; 10 nucleotides align to TRBD2. CDR3 size: 13 residues. Trimming at V came to 5 bases and at J to 5 bases, leaving 2 bases not matched to a gene. Germline lookup yields CDR1 ENHRY and CDR2 SYGVKD.